These 23 T cell receptor beta chains share one sample of origin, sequenced in a study of shared clonotypes between healthy human individuals. Positively selected for CCR7, the CD45RO-negative cells used as naive CD8 cells excluded terminally differentiated effector memory CD45RA+ cells. Profiled with immunoSEQ multiplex PCR; TCRdb holds only in-frame clones, not every one. The repertoire includes about 2.2 million clones, about 94% of them detected once, and about 1.7% sits in the top ten. Sequencing was done on a sample of naive CD8+ T cells from PBMCs. These receptors were taken from a man aged 18 to 35 in good health. Some clones in this sample may be carry-over from other donors' samples.

This chain links TRBV4-1 with TRBJ2-7, with D perhaps matching TRBD2 (5 bases). The CDR3 runs to 15 residues. Trimming stripped 2 bases from V and 0 bases from J, with 11 bases between. Germline-derived CDR1 and CDR2 are MGHRA and YSYEKL. The CDR3 region has the DNA TGCGCCAGCAGCCAAAGTATAGGGAGCTCCTACGAGCAGTACTTC. This encodes CASSQSIGSSYEQYF.

The genes are TRBV11-2 and TRBJ2-7, with 14 bases identical to TRBD2. J gave up 1 base and V 4 bases, and 9 bases lay outside the gene matches. CDR3 length equals 18 residues. Germline lookup yields CDR1 SGHAT and CDR2 FQNNGV. The CDR3 DNA sequence: TGTGCCAGCAGCTCCCCCGGGGGACTAGCGGGAGCGTCCTACGAGCAGTACTTC. Protein product: CASSSPGGLAGASYEQYF.

This clone appeared a single time. V and J are TRBV15 and TRBJ1-2; D not resolved. Per the germline V gene, CDR1 is LNHNV and CDR2 is YYDKDF (reference sequence). Trimming left V 5 bases short and J 6 bases short, with 25 bases between. The CDR3 is 17 residues long. CDR3 protein: CATSLDVDTSRLHGYTF. The CDR3, as DNA: TGTGCCACCAGCCTCGACGTGGATACGAGCCGACTCCATGGCTACACCTTC.

The V call is TRBV28, the J call TRBJ1-5; 10 positions match TRBD1. The J segment lost 0 bases and the V segment lost 6 bases, leaving 14 bases of the junction unmatched. Germline V lookup: CDR1 MDHEN, CDR2 SYDVKM. The CDR3 spans 19 residues. The CDR3 protein is CASSPLGQGSWYSNQPQHF. In DNA form, the CDR3 reads TGTGCCAGCAGCCCCCTGGGACAGGGGAGTTGGTATAGCAATCAGCCCCAGCATTTT.

This rearrangement joins TRBV29-1 to TRBJ2-7, with 8 bases identical to TRBD1. Germline CDR1 SQVTM, CDR2 ANQGSEA. The CDR3 has 12 amino acids. The J segment lost 7 bases and the V segment lost 4 bases, leaving 6 bases of the junction unmatched. CDR3 loop: CSVAPGGREQYF. In nucleotides, the CDR3 is TGCAGCGTTGCCCCAGGGGGCAGGGAGCAGTACTTC.

V gene TRBV28 combines with J gene TRBJ1-4, with D possibly TRBD1 on 6 matching bases. Germline V gene data show CDR1 as MDHEN and CDR2 as SYDVKM. Trimming took 6 bases from V and 8 from J, leaving 19 bases between them. The CDR3 is 15 amino acids. CDR3 DNA: TGTGCCAGCAGGAGTTGGGGGGCGCCCCGGGAAAAACTGTTTTTT. It encodes CASRSWGAPREKLFF.

The DNA of the CDR3 is TGTGCCAGTAGTATAGACGCGGGACAGGCTGGCTACACCTTC. Its protein is CASSIDAGQAGYTF. The chain is built from TRBV19 and TRBJ1-2; the match to TRBD1 covers 8 bases. CDR3 length: 14 amino acids. The junction had 4 bases not matched to a gene; V was cut back by 0 bases and J by 7 bases. Germline-derived CDR1 and CDR2 are LNHDA and SQIVND (reference sequence).

The V gene is TRBV28, the J gene TRBJ1-1; D is undetermined. Germline CDR1 reads MDHEN; CDR2 reads SYDVKM. Trimming shortened V by 6 bases and J by 0 bases, and 17 bases separated the two germline ends. This CDR3 is 16 amino acids long. CDR3 protein: CASSRIESFMNTEAFF. In DNA, the CDR3 is TGTGCCAGCAGCCGCATCGAATCATTCATGAACACTGAAGCTTTCTTT.

This chain links TRBV29-1 with TRBJ1-5; 8 bases agree with TRBD1. J gave up 6 bases and V 7 bases, and 14 bases lay outside the gene matches. CDR1 and CDR2 (germline): SQVTM, ANQGSEA. The CDR3 loop spans 15 amino acids. In DNA form, the CDR3 reads TGCAGCGCAGTTACAGGGGGTGAGGCGGGTCAGCCCCAGCATTTT. It yields the protein CSAVTGGEAGQPQHF. The whole variable domain, filled in from reference TRBV29-1 and TRBJ1-5, reads SAVISQKPSRDICQRGTSLTIQCQVDSQVTMMFWYRQQPGQSLTLIATANQGSEATYESGFVIDKFPISRPNLTFSTLTVSNMSPEDSSIYLCSAVTGGEAGQPQHFGDGTRLSIL.

The CDR3 bases are TGTGCCAGCAGCCTCGACAGGGGCCACGAGCAGTACTTC. Its protein product is CASSLDRGHEQYF. This rearrangement joins TRBV28 to TRBJ2-7; 8 nucleotides align to TRBD1. In germline, CDR1 is MDHEN, CDR2 SYDVKM. The CDR3 is made up of 13 amino acids. The V segment lost 6 bases and the J segment 5 bases; nucleotides outside the gene matches: 6.

V is TRBV9 and J is TRBJ2-2, with D unresolved. Germline assignment: CDR1 SGDLS and CDR2 YYNGEE. The CDR3 covers 17 residues. Trimming shortened V by 4 bases and J by 0 bases, and 16 bases separated the two germline ends. The chain's CDR3 is CASSHSLWRSNTGELFF. The CDR3 DNA is TGTGCCAGCAGCCATTCCCTCTGGCGGTCGAACACCGGGGAGCTGTTTTTT.

The chain links TRBV9 to TRBJ2-1, with unresolved D. V dropped 4 bases and J dropped 7 bases, with 9 bases sitting between them. CDR3 size: 12 residues. Looked up from germline, CDR1 is SGDLS and CDR2 is YYNGEE. The CDR3 spells CASSPPTNEQFF. The CDR3 DNA reads TGTGCCAGCAGCCCCCCAACTAATGAGCAGTTCTTC.

J is TRBJ2-7 and V is TRBV4-1, with D perhaps TRBD2 (6 bases). The CDR3 spans 15 residues. Trimming removed 0 bases at V and 2 bases at J, with 11 bases between. The germline V gene has CDR1 MGHRA and CDR2 YSYEKL. Here the CDR3 reads CASSQDEGRPYEQYF. The CDR3 DNA sequence: TGCGCCAGCAGCCAAGATGAGGGGAGGCCCTACGAGCAGTACTTC.

This clone was observed a single time. The genes are TRBV28 and TRBJ2-7; 8 bases are a match to TRBD2. The V segment lost 3 bases and the J segment 6 bases; nucleotides outside the gene matches: 7. Per the germline V gene, CDR1 is MDHEN and CDR2 is SYDVKM. CDR3 size: 14 residues. The CDR3: CASSLAGGSAEQYF. The CDR3 bases are TGTGCCAGCAGTTTGGCGGGAGGATCGGCCGAGCAGTACTTC.

With regard to this clone: The sample has other DNA sequences that encode this CDR3 too. The chain links TRBV29-1 to TRBJ2-7; D unresolved. Germline values: CDR1 SQVTM, CDR2 ANQGSEA. The length of the CDR3 is 12 residues. V lost 4 bases and J 1 base, leaving 8 bases between the germline ends. The DNA of the CDR3 is TGCAGCGTTGTAGGGTCGTCCTACGAGCAGTACTTC. Protein product: CSVVGSSYEQYF.

This chain connects TRBV4-1 to TRBJ1-2; a weak D match, TRBD1 (5 bases). The V end was cut by 0 bases, the J end by 4 bases, with 9 bases between. The germline V gene encodes CDR1 MGHRA and CDR2 YSYEKL. The CDR3 has 14 amino acids. DNA for the CDR3: TGCGCCAGCAGCCAAGATCCGACAGTCTATGGCTACACCTTC. The encoded protein is CASSQDPTVYGYTF.

V usage is TRBV7-9 and J usage is TRBJ2-5; 11 bases are a match to TRBD1. Looked up from germline, CDR1 is SEHNR and CDR2 is FQNEAQ (reference sequence). This CDR3 is 15 amino acids long. The V segment lost 5 bases and the J segment 5 bases; nucleotides outside the gene matches: 7. CDR3 region: CASSDRTGGLETQYF. As DNA, the CDR3 is TGTGCCAGCAGCGACAGGACAGGGGGCCTGGAGACCCAGTACTTC.

J is TRBJ2-1 and V is TRBV13, with 9 bases matching TRBD1. This CDR3 contains 15 residues. V lost 5 bases, J lost 5 bases, and 7 bases stayed unmatched. Germline V gene lookup returns CDR1 PRHDT and CDR2 FYEKMQ (reference sequence). CDR3 protein: CASSDRTGEHNEQFF. DNA for the CDR3: TGTGCCAGCAGCGACCGGACAGGGGAACACAATGAGCAGTTCTTC.

DNA for the CDR3: TGTGCCAGCAGCTTCATGACGACGGGCTCCTACGAGCAGTACTTC. Residues: CASSFMTTGSYEQYF. The chain couples TRBV5-6 to TRBJ2-7; D uncertain. This CDR3 is 15 amino acids long. The V end was cut by 2 bases, the J end by 0 bases, with 12 bases between. Germline loops: CDR1 SGHDT, CDR2 YYEEEE.

The rearrangement links TRBV9 to TRBJ2-5; 7 positions match TRBD2. CDR1 and CDR2 (germline): SGDLS, YYNGEE. The CDR3 runs 15 residues. Unmatched junction bases numbered 6, after V lost 3 bases and J lost 1 base. The CDR3 sequence is CASSAGPGGQETQYF. As DNA, the CDR3 is TGTGCCAGCAGCGCCGGACCGGGGGGCCAAGAGACCCAGTACTTC.

Details on this clone: This sample also contains other DNA sequences that code for the same CDR3. The V gene is TRBV27, the J gene TRBJ2-7; no clear D gene. Germline V CDR1 and CDR2: MNHEY, SMNVEV (reference sequence). The CDR3 totals 14 residues. Trimming left V 6 bases short and J 4 bases short, with 16 bases between. In DNA form, the CDR3 reads TGTGCCAGCAGCTTAAGCCTGGGCTCGTACGAGCAGTACTTC. It yields the protein CASSLSLGSYEQYF.

The chain links TRBV4-3 to TRBJ2-7, with D perhaps assigned TRBD1 or TRBD2 (5 bases each). The germline CDR1 and CDR2 sequences are LGHNA and YSLEER. The CDR3 runs to 14 residues. Trimming took 1 base from V and 1 from J, leaving 8 bases between them. CDR3 nucleotides: TGCGCCAGCAGCCAAGCTGAGGGGTCCTACGAGCAGTACTTC. It encodes CASSQAEGSYEQYF.

The chain combines TRBV27 with TRBJ2-6, with D unclear. The ends were cut back, 7 bases at V and 0 bases at J, with 7 bases in the middle. Germline V gives CDR1 MNHEY, CDR2 SMNVEV (reference sequence). CDR3 length: 14 amino acids. The CDR3 is CASMPNSGANVLTF. The CDR3 DNA reads TGTGCCAGCATGCCCAACTCTGGGGCCAACGTCCTGACTTTC.